The 28 T cell receptor beta chains below come from one sample, sequenced in a study of cytotoxic CD8 clonotypes in ibrutinib-treated CLL listed by TCRdb under 2021. The library relied on the immunoSEQ multiplex PCR assay. TCRdb mirrors the immuneACCESS table, restricted to in-frame sequences. Some clones are absent from its copies; in checked studies, under half trace to an unresolved V gene, and the reason for the others is unknown. A total of some 120,000 clones appear in this sample, 80% to 90% of them only once. The ten most abundant clones make up 3.3% of the sample. Reading the label with the study, this specimen's time point is: approximately 25 months on ibrutinib. The source was PBMCs, collected after 24 months of ibrutinib treatment. The receptors shown here come from a human donor with chronic lymphocytic leukemia.

V is TRBV7-9 and J is TRBJ2-5, with D unclear. The CDR3 is made up of 11 amino acids. Germline V CDR1 and CDR2: SEHNR, FQNEAQ (reference sequence). The V and J ends lost 4 bases and 4 bases respectively, with 4 bases between them. Written as DNA, the CDR3 is TGTGCCAGCAGCTCCACAGAGACCCAGTACTTC. Protein product: CASSSTETQYF.

The chain recombines TRBV4-3 with TRBJ1-2; D not certain. Germline-derived CDR1 and CDR2 are LGHNA and YSLEER. CDR3 length: 15 amino acids. The V end was cut by 0 bases, the J end by 0 bases, with 8 bases between. The CDR3 region has the DNA TGCGCCAGCAGCCAAGAAGGGCAGTCTAACTATGGCTACACCTTC. Translation: CASSQEGQSNYGYTF.

The V call is TRBV6-1, the J call TRBJ2-2; tentative D call: TRBD1 (6 bases). CDR1 is MNHNS and CDR2 is SASEGT in the germline V gene. Trimming left V 4 bases short and J 2 bases short, with 14 bases between. The CDR3 runs 16 residues. DNA for the CDR3: TGTGCCAGCAGTGCCACCGACAGGATTAACACCGGGGAGCTGTTTTTT. Translation: CASSATDRINTGELFF.

The chain combines TRBV18 with TRBJ1-5, with D possibly matching TRBD1 (5 bases). From germline, CDR1 is KGHSH and CDR2 LQKENI. The CDR3 is made up of 18 amino acids. Trimming took off 2 bases at V and 0 bases at J, with 17 bases between the two ends. The CDR3 sequence: CASSPDPPGTGSNQPQHF. CDR3 nucleotide sequence: TGTGCCAGCTCACCAGACCCTCCGGGGACGGGTAGCAATCAGCCCCAGCATTTT.

This clone was found a few times. The gene calls are TRBV30 and TRBJ1-1; D gene unclear. Trimming cost V 2 bases and J 4 bases, with 14 bases left between them. This CDR3 is built from 14 residues. The V gene's germline CDR1 is GTSNPN and CDR2 SVGIG (reference sequence). The CDR3 nucleotides read TGTGCCTGGAGTAGGAAGGGCCTGGGCACTGAAGCTTTCTTT. It codes for CAWSRKGLGTEAFF.

The chain has TRBV9 and TRBJ2-1; 8 positions agree with TRBD2. The V and J ends lost 0 bases and 5 bases, in that order; junction bases with no gene match: 7. Germline V gene data show CDR1 as SGDLS and CDR2 as YYNGEE. The length of the CDR3 is 16 residues. CDR3 residues: CASSVVGLAGNNEQFF. Here the CDR3 DNA reads TGTGCCAGCAGCGTAGTTGGGCTAGCGGGTAACAATGAGCAGTTCTTC. Full variable domain (outside the CDR3, taken from reference TRBV9 and TRBJ2-1): DSGVTQTPKHLITATGQRVTLRCSPRSGDLSVYWYQQSLDQGLQFLIQYYNGEERAKGNILERFSAQQFPDLHSELNLSSLELGDSALYFCASSVVGLAGNNEQFFGPGTRLTVL.

This chain joins TRBV28 and TRBJ1-6, with a tentative D call TRBD1 (5 bases). Germline V gene data show CDR1 as MDHEN and CDR2 as SYDVKM. V lost 5 bases, J lost 2 bases, and 10 bases lay in between. The CDR3 contains 15 residues. CDR3 loop: CASSPGTAYNSPLHF. Written as DNA, the CDR3 is TGTGCCAGCAGTCCCGGGACCGCCTATAATTCACCCCTCCACTTT.

This clone was counted once. The J gene is TRBJ1-3, the V gene TRBV5-1; D may be TRBD1 (5 bases). V gave up 1 base and J gave up 0 bases, with 11 bases separating them. The CDR3 contains 16 residues. Looked up from germline, CDR1 is SGHRS and CDR2 is YFSETQ. CDR3 bases: TGCGCCAGCAGCTTGTACGCGGGGGACTCTGGAAACACCATATATTTT. Translating it yields CASSLYAGDSGNTIYF.

V gene TRBV5-6 combines with J gene TRBJ2-3; 7 bases match TRBD1. Germline assignment: CDR1 SGHDT and CDR2 YYEEEE. V shed 4 bases and J 0 bases; nucleotides not matched to a gene: 5. CDR3 size: 15 residues. CDR3 bases: TGTGCCAGCAGCCTAGGGACAGTTAGCACAGATACGCAGTATTTT. Translating it yields CASSLGTVSTDTQYF.

This clone has more than one count but fewer than ten. This chain connects TRBV4-1 to TRBJ1-3; D not resolved. Germline CDR1 reads MGHRA; CDR2 reads YSYEKL. Trimming cost V 0 bases and J 6 bases, with 12 bases left between them. This CDR3 has 15 residues. The chain's CDR3 is CASSQDSVYSNTIYF. As DNA, the CDR3 is TGCGCCAGCAGCCAAGACTCGGTATACTCAAACACCATATATTTT.

The rearrangement links TRBV30 to TRBJ2-3; D is ambiguous. Germline CDR1 is GTSNPN and CDR2 is SVGIG (reference sequence). The CDR3 runs 14 residues. Trimming took off 3 bases at V and 0 bases at J, with 10 bases between the two ends. The CDR3 spells CAWRPRGSTDTQYF. In DNA form, the CDR3 reads TGTGCCTGGAGGCCCCGTGGAAGCACAGATACGCAGTATTTT.

A remark on this clone: The limits of the CDR3 on the DNA are not certain, so only TCRdb's listed CDR3 is given. This chain connects TRBV27 to TRBJ1-1; TRBD1, the D gene given by the table, was not confirmed from the DNA. The CDR3 contains 13 residues when both ends are counted. CDR1 MNHEY and CDR2 SMNVEV come from the germline V gene (reference sequence). CDR3 loop: CASSFGPGTEAFF.

This chain uses TRBV5-1 with TRBJ2-2, with D uncertain. Looked up from germline, CDR1 is SGHRS and CDR2 is YFSETQ. The CDR3 loop spans 17 amino acids. V was pared by 0 bases and J by 6 bases, with 18 bases between. The CDR3 region has the DNA TGCGCCAGCAGCTTGGTCCGAGAAAATTGGATGCCCGGGGAGCTGTTTTTT. This encodes CASSLVRENWMPGELFF.

This clone was seen just once. The chain employs TRBV6-5 and TRBJ2-2; D remains unclear. V was trimmed by 2 bases and J by 4 bases, leaving 8 bases between them. The CDR3 runs to 14 residues. Germline V gene sequence: CDR1 MNHEY, CDR2 SVGAGI. Written as DNA, the CDR3 is TGTGCCAGCAGTTACAGTGAGGCCACCGGGGAGCTGTTTTTT. This gives the protein CASSYSEATGELFF.

The J gene is TRBJ1-2, the V gene TRBV11-2, with 10 bases that match TRBD1. J gave up 2 bases and V 5 bases, and 8 bases lay outside the gene matches. Germline V gene sequence: CDR1 SGHAT, CDR2 FQNNGV. The CDR3 contains 16 residues. The DNA for the CDR3 is TGTGCCAGCAGCCCCAGAGGACAGGGGGAAAACTATGGCTACACCTTC. Its protein product is CASSPRGQGENYGYTF.

The gene calls are TRBV28 and TRBJ2-3, with D possibly being TRBD2 (5 bases). The V end lost 3 bases, the J end lost 6 bases, and 10 bases lay between the germline ends. Germline lookup yields CDR1 MDHEN and CDR2 SYDVKM. The CDR3 contains 13 residues. Here the CDR3 DNA reads TGTGCCAGCAGTTTCAGATTAGCGGATACGCAGTATTTT. Amino acids: CASSFRLADTQYF. Supplemented by reference TRBV28 and TRBJ2-3, the full variable domain reads DVKVTQSSRYLVKRTGEKVFLECVQDMDHENMFWYRQDPGLGLRLIYFSYDVKMKEKGDIPEGYSVSREKKERFSLILESASTNQTSMYLCASSFRLADTQYFGPGTRLTVL.

The chain uses TRBV13 and TRBJ1-2; perhaps TRBD1 as D (6 bases). Between the trimmed V and J ends, which lost 5 bases and 1 base, there was a span of 20 bases. Germline V lookup: CDR1 PRHDT, CDR2 FYEKMQ (reference sequence). CDR3 length: 17 amino acids. The DNA of the CDR3 is TGTGCCAGCAGCCTCTGGGCGGAAGAACAGGGTAACTATGGCTACACCTTC. Protein product: CASSLWAEEQGNYGYTF.

This rearrangement joins TRBV5-5 to TRBJ1-1; D remains ambiguous. Trimming stripped 0 bases from V and 0 bases from J, with 6 bases between. Germline V gene sequence: CDR1 SGHKS, CDR2 YYEKEE (reference sequence). CDR3 length: 14 amino acids. CDR3 sequence reads: CASSLGVLNTEAFF. The CDR3 DNA reads as TGTGCCAGCAGCTTGGGCGTACTGAACACTGAAGCTTTCTTT.

The chain carries TRBV9 and TRBJ1-1, with 8 nucleotides matching TRBD1. CDR3 length: 14 residues. CDR1 and CDR2 from the germline V gene are SGDLS and YYNGEE. V was clipped by 3 bases and J by 1 base; unmatched bases: 2. DNA for the CDR3: TGTGCCAGCAGCGAGACAGGGGCGAACACTGAAGCTTTCTTT. Translating it yields CASSETGANTEAFF.

This clone showed up just a few times. CDR3: CASSLSPGTGLHEQYF. DNA of the CDR3: TGTGCCAGCTCACTTTCCCCCGGGACAGGGCTCCACGAGCAGTACTTC. The rearrangement links TRBV18 to TRBJ2-7, with 9 bases aligning to TRBD1. The CDR3 runs 16 residues. V lost 4 bases to trimming and J lost 5 bases; unmatched junction nucleotides: 12. Germline V gene lookup returns CDR1 KGHSH and CDR2 LQKENI.

V usage is TRBV4-1 and J usage is TRBJ2-5; D is possibly TRBD2 (5 bases). Trimming took 5 bases from V and 1 from J, leaving 8 bases between them. Germline lookup yields CDR1 MGHRA and CDR2 YSYEKL. This CDR3 contains 13 residues. DNA for the CDR3: TGCGCCAGCAGCTACGGGGTCCAAGAGACCCAGTACTTC. Residues: CASSYGVQETQYF.

CDR3 in DNA: TGCGCCAGCCAGAACGGAGGTAGCACTAGTTACGAGCAGTACTTC. It yields the protein CASQNGGSTSYEQYF. The chain combines TRBV5-1 with TRBJ2-7, with D possibly being TRBD2 (5 bases). CDR1 SGHRS and CDR2 YFSETQ come from the germline V gene. The ends were cut back, 7 bases at V and 4 bases at J, with 21 bases in the middle. This CDR3 spans 15 amino acids. Complete variable domain (other parts from reference TRBV5-1 and TRBJ2-7): KAGVTQTPRYLIKTRGQQVTLSCSPISGHRSVSWYQQTPGQGLQFLFEYFSETQRNKGNFPGRFSGRQFSNSRSEMNVSTLELGDSALYLCASQNGGSTSYEQYFGPGTRLTVT.

The chain uses TRBV30 and TRBJ2-7; 7 positions agree with TRBD1. Germline trimming cut 3 bases from V and 0 bases from J; bases unmatched to any gene: 8. This CDR3 has 15 residues. The germline gives CDR1 GTSNPN, CDR2 SVGIG (reference sequence). In DNA, the CDR3 is TGTGCCTGGAGAGCAGGGGGTCCTAGCTCCTACGAGCAGTACTTC. This encodes CAWRAGGPSSYEQYF. Full variable domain (remainder filled in from reference TRBV30 and TRBJ2-7): SQTIHQWPATLVQPVGSPLSLECTVEGTSNPNLYWYRQAAGRGLQLLFYSVGIGQISSEVPQNLSASRPQDRQFILSSKKLLLSDSGFYLCAWRAGGPSSYEQYFGPGTRLTVT.

The chain links TRBV6-6 to TRBJ1-5; D gene ambiguous. With 0 bases removed from V and 6 bases from J, the gap between germline ends came to 6 bases. The CDR3 totals 13 residues. The germline V gene has CDR1 MNHNY and CDR2 SVGAGI (reference sequence). The CDR3 DNA reads as TGTGCCAGCAGTTACTCACGGGTTCAGCCCCAGCATTTT. This translates into CASSYSRVQPQHF.

The chain carries TRBV5-1 and TRBJ2-1; a possible D gene is TRBD1 (5 bases). V was clipped by 4 bases and J by 0 bases, with 17 bases between them. There are 17 residues in the CDR3. Germline CDR1 SGHRS, CDR2 YFSETQ. The chain's CDR3 is CASSPTRGQGSYNEQFF. In DNA form, the CDR3 reads TGCGCCAGCAGCCCCACCAGAGGTCAGGGCTCCTACAATGAGCAGTTCTTC. Full variable domain (outside the CDR3, taken from reference TRBV5-1 and TRBJ2-1): KAGVTQTPRYLIKTRGQQVTLSCSPISGHRSVSWYQQTPGQGLQFLFEYFSETQRNKGNFPGRFSGRQFSNSRSEMNVSTLELGDSALYLCASSPTRGQGSYNEQFFGPGTRLTVL.

The chain has TRBV5-1 and TRBJ1-1, with D unclear. Germline values: CDR1 SGHRS, CDR2 YFSETQ. V lost 1 base to trimming and J lost 0 bases, with 10 bases between them. This CDR3 is built from 15 residues. This chain's CDR3 is CASSLSGGMNTEAFF. Written as DNA, the CDR3 is TGCGCCAGCAGCTTGTCAGGCGGGATGAACACTGAAGCTTTCTTT.

V usage is TRBV5-5 and J usage is TRBJ1-5; D remains unclear. CDR3 length: 14 residues. Trimming stripped 2 bases from V and 5 bases from J, with 11 bases between. The V gene's germline CDR1 is SGHKS and CDR2 YYEKEE (reference sequence). The CDR3 spells CASSFLLADQPQHF. CDR3 in DNA: TGTGCCAGCAGCTTCCTACTAGCGGATCAGCCCCAGCATTTT.

This chain joins TRBV18 and TRBJ1-1; 7 bases line up with TRBD1. With 0 bases clipped from V and 3 bases from J, the junction kept 7 bases outside the gene matches. The germline CDR1 and CDR2 sequences are KGHSH and LQKENI. This CDR3 comprises 16 residues. For the CDR3, the DNA is TGTGCCAGCTCACCACCTCTCAGACAGGGAGACACTGAAGCTTTCTTT. Amino acids: CASSPPLRQGDTEAFF.